The sequence of this T cell receptor (beta chain) was determined in a study of CD8 T cells in Susac syndrome. Comments on this clonotype: Its antigen is currently unknown. Its ends do not fully match the called genes, so a read error is possible.

Negative isolation was used for CD8+ and CD4+ T cells, and FACS enrichment was applied to TEMRA cells. Notes on the study in general: Susac CD8+ cells expanded clonally the most in TEMRA cells and in active patients. As the study acknowledged, the number of individuals in its TCR sequencing and HLA analysis was relatively small. The study identified about seventeen and five Susac-specific public clones in total CD8+ and CD8+ TEMRA repertoires.

This CDR3 region has 13 residues. Germline V gives CDR1 LNHDA, CDR2 SQIVND (reference sequence). The authors reverse transcribed roughly 0.45 to 1 ug RNA with random hexamers. TCRdb re-called the immunoSEQ multiplex PCR reads with MiXCR, one entry per CDR3 protein. This table holds about 100,000 distinct CDR3 sequences, 95% found once. This TCR derives from a human donor with Susac syndrome. The sequencing input was CD8+ T cells from PBMCs. The rearrangement joins TRBV19 to TRBJ2-5; weak D call: TRBD2 (5 bases). CDR3: CASSPDGEDTQYF. In nucleotides, the CDR3 is TGTGCCAGTAGTCCCGACGGGGAAGACACCCAGTACTTC.